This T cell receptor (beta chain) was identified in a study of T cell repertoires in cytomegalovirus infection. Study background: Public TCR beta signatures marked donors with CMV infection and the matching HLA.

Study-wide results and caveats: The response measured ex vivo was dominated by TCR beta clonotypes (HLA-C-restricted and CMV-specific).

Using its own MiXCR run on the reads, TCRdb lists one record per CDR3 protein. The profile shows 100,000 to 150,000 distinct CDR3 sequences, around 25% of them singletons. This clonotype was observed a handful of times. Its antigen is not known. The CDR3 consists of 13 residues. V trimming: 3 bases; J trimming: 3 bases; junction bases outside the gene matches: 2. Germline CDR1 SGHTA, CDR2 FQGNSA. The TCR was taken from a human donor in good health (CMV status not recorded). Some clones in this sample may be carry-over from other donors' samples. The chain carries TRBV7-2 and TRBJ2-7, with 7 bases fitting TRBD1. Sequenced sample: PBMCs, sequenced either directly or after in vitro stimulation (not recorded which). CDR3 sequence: CASSLTGNYEQYF. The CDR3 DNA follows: TGTGCCAGCAGCTTGACAGGGAACTACGAGCAGTACTTC.